A selection of T cell receptor beta chains follows, all from one sample in a study of T cells in Graves' hyperthyroidism and ophthalmopathy. MiXCR, run by TCRdb on the multiplex PCR reads, gives a single entry per CDR3 protein. The sample yields fewer than 650,000 distinct CDR3 sequences, around 13% seen once. Sequencing used blood. Receptor source: a woman aged 30 to 39 with Graves' hyperthyroidism that later progressed to Graves' ophthalmopathy. CDR3s include the opening cysteine and the closing phenylalanine or tryptophan. D genes are given only for firm matches. Clone size is shown for a subset of rows, as once, few, many or a class of expanded clone.

d_gene	abundance	v_gene	j_gene	CDR3nt	CDR3aa
TRBD2	many	TRBV28	TRBJ2-7	TGTGCCAGCAGTGGACTAGCGAGAGTAGGGGAGCAGTACTTC	CASSGLARVGEQYF
-	-	TRBV5-8	TRBJ2-6	TGTGCCAGCAGCTTGGATCCCAGCTCATCTGGGGCCAACGTCCTGACTTTC	CASSLDPSSSGANVLTF
-	few	TRBV7-9	TRBJ2-2	TGTGCCAGCACCTTGGGTCAAAACACCGGGGAGCTGTTTTTT	CASTLGQNTGELFF
-	-	TRBV30	TRBJ1-2	TGTGCCCAAACGAAGGAGGGTGGCTACACCTTC	CAQTKEGGYTF
TRBD1	many	TRBV10-3	TRBJ2-7	TGTGCCATCAGTGATCCTGGGACAGGCAGCTCCTACGAGCAGTACTTC	CAISDPGTGSSYEQYF
-	few	TRBV18	TRBJ2-7	TGTGCCAGCTCACCACTGGCAGGGTTTTACGAGCAGTACTTC	CASSPLAGFYEQYF
TRBD1	many	TRBV12-3/TRBV12-4	TRBJ1-5	TGTGCCAGCAGCCACCTACAGGGGGCAGGTCAGCCCCAGCATTTT	CASSHLQGAGQPQHF
TRBD2	-	TRBV19	TRBJ2-1	TGTGCCAGTAGTCTACTAGCGGGAGCTACTGAGCAGTTCTTC	CASSLLAGATEQFF
-	many	TRBV24-1	TRBJ2-1	TGTGCCACCAGTGATCCGCGCCAGGGGAGTAGCTCCTACAATGAGCAGTTCTTC	CATSDPRQGSSSYNEQFF
TRBD1	-	TRBV20-1	TRBJ2-2	TGCAGTGCTAGGAAGGGACAGGGAAACACCGGGGAGCTGTTTTTT	CSARKGQGNTGELFF
-	many	TRBV18	TRBJ1-1	TGTGCCAGCTCAGGAACCGGGCCCCAGACTGAAGCTTTCTTT	CASSGTGPQTEAFF
-	many	TRBV10-3	TRBJ2-7	TGTGCCGCCGGCCTCTCCTACGAGCAGTACTTC	CAAGLSYEQYF
TRBD1	many	TRBV20-1	TRBJ1-2	TGCAGCGCGGACAGGGGGAACTATGGCTACACCTTC	CSADRGNYGYTF
-	-	TRBV6-1	TRBJ1-3	TGTGCCAGCAGTGAAGTGTCAGCCCGAAACACCATATATTTT	CASSEVSARNTIYF
TRBD2	few	TRBV24-1	TRBJ2-1	TGTGCCACCAGTGACCAGACTAGCGGCCCCTACAATGAGCAGTTCTTC	CATSDQTSGPYNEQFF
-	many	TRBV20-1	TRBJ2-3	TGCAGTGCTAGGGTAGCGGGCACAGATACGCAGTATTTT	CSARVAGTDTQYF
TRBD1	-	TRBV6-2/TRBV6-3	TRBJ2-1	TGTGCCAGCAGTTACTCACGGGACAGCTCCTACAATGAGCAGTTCTTC	CASSYSRDSSYNEQFF
TRBD2	many	TRBV2	TRBJ2-7	TGTGCCAGCAGTGCGGGACTAGCGGGTCCCTACGAGCAGTACTTC	CASSAGLAGPYEQYF
TRBD2	few	TRBV7-8	TRBJ2-1	TGTGCCAGCAGCTCAGGGGCTAGCGGGAGTGAGTACAATGAGCAGTTCTTC	CASSSGASGSEYNEQFF
-	many	TRBV19	TRBJ2-2	TGTGCCAGTAGAACGGGAGCAGGAACCGGGGAGCTGTTTTTT	CASRTGAGTGELFF
-	few	TRBV5-6	TRBJ1-1	TGTGCCAGCAGCTTGGAAGAGGGTGGGAGGATGAACACTGAAGCTTTCTTT	CASSLEEGGRMNTEAFF
-	many	TRBV11-2	TRBJ2-7	TGTGCCAGCAGCTTAGGCGGCCAGAAAGACGAGCAGTACTTC	CASSLGGQKDEQYF
TRBD1	many	TRBV15	TRBJ2-3	TGTGCCACCAGCAGAGATCGACAGGGGGGGGATACGCAGTATTTT	CATSRDRQGGDTQYF
-	-	TRBV13	TRBJ1-5	TGTGCCAGCAGCTTAGCTAGAGGCGGGGAGCCCCAGCATTTT	CASSLARGGEPQHF
TRBD1	-	TRBV9	TRBJ2-3	TGTGCCAGCAGCGCCCATGGGACAGCAGGAGATACGCAGTATTTT	CASSAHGTAGDTQYF
-	many	TRBV7-9	TRBJ2-7	TGTGCCAGCAGCCCGGACTACAGGGCCTCCTACGAGCAGTACTTC	CASSPDYRASYEQYF
-	few	TRBV28	TRBJ2-3	TGTGCCAGCAGTCCACATCGAGAAATCAGGCGGGCGCAGTATTTT	CASSPHREIRRAQYF
-	-	TRBV6-1	TRBJ2-7	TGTGCCAGCAGTGAAATGGGGCTTCGCGACGAGCAGTACTTC	CASSEMGLRDEQYF
-	many	TRBV7-9	TRBJ1-4	TGTGCCAGCAGCTGGACCGAGCATGAAAAACTGTTTTTT	CASSWTEHEKLFF
-	many	TRBV11-1	TRBJ2-7	TGTGCCAGCAGCTTAACCCGCCTCCGACCATACGAGCAGTACTTC	CASSLTRLRPYEQYF
-	few	TRBV24-1	TRBJ1-5	TGTGCCACCAGTGAGCCCGGGGGGCCCAATCAGCCCCAGCATTTT	CATSEPGGPNQPQHF
TRBD2	few	TRBV30	TRBJ2-1	TGTGCCTGGAGTGTACTAGCGGGAGGTTACAATGAGCAGTTCTTC	CAWSVLAGGYNEQFF
-	many	TRBV30	TRBJ1-3	TGTGCCTGGATCGCCGGGACGCCTGGAAACACCATATATTTT	CAWIAGTPGNTIYF
-	many	TRBV6-1	TRBJ2-5	TGTGCCTCCCGAAGTTCCGAGACCCAGTACTTC	CASRSSETQYF
TRBD2	many	TRBV5-6	TRBJ2-1	TGTGCCAGCAGCTCAGGACTAGCGGTGACACATGAGCAGTTCTTC	CASSSGLAVTHEQFF
TRBD2	many	TRBV24-1	TRBJ2-1	TGTGCCACCAGTGATTTGGGGACTAGCGGGGCTTACAATGAGCAGTTCTTC	CATSDLGTSGAYNEQFF
-	many	TRBV10-3	TRBJ1-1	TGTGCCATCAGTGACGCGAACACTGAAGCTTTCTTT	CAISDANTEAFF
TRBD2	-	TRBV28	TRBJ2-3	TGTGCCAGCAGTTTAGCGGGAGCATCAAATACGCAGTATTTT	CASSLAGASNTQYF
-	few	TRBV3-1	TRBJ2-2	TGTGCCAGCAGCCAAGGGACTAATGTAGGCGGGGAGCTGTTTTTT	CASSQGTNVGGELFF
TRBD2	few	TRBV20-1	TRBJ2-3	TGCAGTGCTACCCCCAATAGCGGGAGCACAGATACGCAGTATTTT	CSATPNSGSTDTQYF
-	few	TRBV27	TRBJ1-1	TGTGCCAGCAGTTTCAGCGGGACTTTCACTGAAGCTTTCTTT	CASSFSGTFTEAFF
TRBD1	many	TRBV3-1	TRBJ1-5	TGTGCCAGCAGCCAACAGGGGGCACTTCAGCCCCAGCATTTT	CASSQQGALQPQHF
-	many	TRBV12-3/TRBV12-4	TRBJ2-7	TGTGCCAGCGTTCGGGCGGGGAGCTCCTACGAGCAGTACTTC	CASVRAGSSYEQYF
TRBD2	-	TRBV12-3/TRBV12-4	TRBJ2-1	TGTGCCAGCAGTTTTGGAGGGACTAGCGGGATCAATGAGCAGTTCTTC	CASSFGGTSGINEQFF
-	-	TRBV7-9	TRBJ2-3	TGTGCCAGCAGCTTAGCCGGCCGTAACACAGATACGCAGTATTTT	CASSLAGRNTDTQYF
-	many	TRBV28	TRBJ2-5	TGTGCCAGCAGTTGGAGACGGTCGCAAGAGACCCAGTACTTC	CASSWRRSQETQYF
-	many	TRBV7-8	TRBJ1-2	TGTGCCAGCAGCTTATCGGGGGGAATCTATGGCTACACCTTC	CASSLSGGIYGYTF
-	many	TRBV7-9	TRBJ2-3	TGTGCCAGCCATACCGTTGGGGATACGCAGTATTTT	CASHTVGDTQYF
-	few	TRBV28	TRBJ2-5	TGTGCCAGCAGCCCCTCCTCGCATGGTCGAAACTTC	CASSPSSHGRNF
-	many	TRBV5-1	TRBJ1-5	TGCGCCAGCAGCTTGGCAGGATCGGATCAGCCCCAGCATTTT	CASSLAGSDQPQHF
-	many	TRBV2	TRBJ1-1	TGTGCCAGCAGTAGGGCAGCGATTGAAGCTTTCTTT	CASSRAAIEAFF
-	many	TRBV28	TRBJ2-1	TGTGCCAGCAGTAGTCCCGCGCAGAATGAGCAGTTCTTC	CASSSPAQNEQFF
-	many	TRBV15	TRBJ1-1	TGTGCCACCAGCACAAGAACGGGGGGCACTGAAGCTTTCTTT	CATSTRTGGTEAFF
-	many	TRBV19	TRBJ1-4	TGTGCCAGTAGTATAGCCGTCGAAACTAATGAAAAACTGTTTTTT	CASSIAVETNEKLFF
-	many	TRBV9	TRBJ1-1	TGTGCCAGCAGTGTCCTGGGGGACACTGAAGCTTTCTTT	CASSVLGDTEAFF
-	many	TRBV20-1	TRBJ2-5	TGCAGTGCTCTCCGGACCCAAGAGACCCAGTACTTC	CSALRTQETQYF
TRBD2	few	TRBV12-3/TRBV12-4	TRBJ2-7	TGTGCCAGCAGGCCGGGACTAGCTCACGAGCAGTACTTC	CASRPGLAHEQYF